The 3 T cell receptor beta chains given below trace back to one sample, sequenced in a study of long-term antiretroviral therapy in people with HIV. With survey level as its setting, the immunoSEQ assay was v3.0. The repertoire was sequenced with immunoSEQ multiplex PCR; TCRdb's copy has only in-frame clones and lacks some. The sample holds around 20,000 clones; around four fifths are singletons and the top ten take roughly 3.7%. Here the sequenced sample was unsorted PBMCs, taken roughly 4 years after starting antiretroviral therapy. These TCRs come from a man aged 18 to 35 with HIV.

This clone was counted between two and nine times. The gene calls are TRBV18 and TRBJ2-1; D may be TRBD1 or TRBD2 (7 bases each). With 3 bases removed from V and 2 bases from J, the gap between germline ends came to 11 bases. CDR1 is KGHSH and CDR2 is LQKENI in the germline V gene. This CDR3 has 15 amino acids. For the CDR3, the DNA is TGTGCCAGCTCACCCGCAGGGGGGGCCTACAATGAGCAGTTCTTC. Residues: CASSPAGGAYNEQFF.

The rearrangement uses TRBV25-1 and TRBJ1-6, with TRBD1 identical over 8 bases. Germline assignment: CDR1 MGHDK and CDR2 SYGVNS. The CDR3 covers 15 residues. Trimming took 3 bases from V and 10 from J; bases not matched to a gene: 8. CDR3 sequence reads: CASSDIDRGYSPLHF. In nucleotides, the CDR3 is TGTGCCAGCAGTGACATCGACAGGGGATACTCACCCCTCCACTTT.

The chain recombines TRBV10-2 with TRBJ1-1; 8 bases map to TRBD1. Germline V gene data show CDR1 as WSHSY and CDR2 as SAAADI. V gave up 10 bases and J gave up 3 bases; unmatched junction bases: 7. The CDR3 is 13 amino acids. The CDR3 region is CAINQGADTEAFF. The CDR3 DNA follows: TGCGCCATAAACCAGGGGGCGGACACTGAAGCTTTCTTT.